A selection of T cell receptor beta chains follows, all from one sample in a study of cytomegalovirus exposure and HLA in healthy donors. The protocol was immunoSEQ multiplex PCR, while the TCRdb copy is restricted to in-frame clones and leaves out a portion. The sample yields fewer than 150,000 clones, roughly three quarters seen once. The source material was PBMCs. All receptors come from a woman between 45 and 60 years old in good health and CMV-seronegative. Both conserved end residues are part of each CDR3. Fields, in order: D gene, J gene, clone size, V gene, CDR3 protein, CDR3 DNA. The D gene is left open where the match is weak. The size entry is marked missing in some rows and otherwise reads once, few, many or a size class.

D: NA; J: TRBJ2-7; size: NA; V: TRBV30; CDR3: CAWSLREEQYF; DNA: TGTGCCTGGAGTCTTAGGGAGGAGCAGTACTTC
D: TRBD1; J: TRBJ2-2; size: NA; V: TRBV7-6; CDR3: CASSLEWTGNTGELFF; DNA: TGTGCCAGCAGCTTAGAATGGACAGGGAACACCGGGGAGCTGTTTTTT
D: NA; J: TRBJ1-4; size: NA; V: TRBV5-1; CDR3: CASSDNSATNEKLFF; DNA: TGCGCCAGCAGCGACAACAGTGCAACTAATGAAAAACTGTTTTTT
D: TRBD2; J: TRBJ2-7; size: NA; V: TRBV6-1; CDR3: CASSLGDYSYEQYF; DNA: TGTGCCAGCAGCCTCGGGGACTACTCCTACGAGCAGTACTTC
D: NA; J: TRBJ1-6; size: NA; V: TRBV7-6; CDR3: CASSSSGVYNSPLHF; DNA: TGTGCCAGCAGCAGTAGCGGGGTCTATAATTCACCCCTCCACTTT
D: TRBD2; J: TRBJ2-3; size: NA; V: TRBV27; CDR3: CASSPMGFLAGADTQYF; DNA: TGTGCCAGCAGTCCCATGGGGTTTCTAGCGGGGGCAGATACGCAGTATTTT
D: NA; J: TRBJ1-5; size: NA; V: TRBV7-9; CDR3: CASSRGDQPQHF; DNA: TGTGCCAGCAGCCGGGGAGACCAGCCCCAGCATTTT
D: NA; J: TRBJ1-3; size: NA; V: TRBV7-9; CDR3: CASRSDYGLWAGNTIYF; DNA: TGTGCCAGCAGGTCTGACTACGGACTTTGGGCGGGAAACACCATATATTTT
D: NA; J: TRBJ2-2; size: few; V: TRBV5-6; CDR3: CASSLVLGGGELFF; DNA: TGTGCCAGCAGCTTGGTTCTAGGGGGCGGGGAGCTGTTTTTT
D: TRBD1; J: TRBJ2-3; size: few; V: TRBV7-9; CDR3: CASSPFRDRVDTQYF; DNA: TGTGCCAGCAGCCCCTTCCGGGACAGGGTTGATACGCAGTATTTT
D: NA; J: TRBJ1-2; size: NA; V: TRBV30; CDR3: CAWSVLSGGFGYTF; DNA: TGTGCCTGGAGTGTACTGTCTGGAGGGTTTGGCTACACCTTC
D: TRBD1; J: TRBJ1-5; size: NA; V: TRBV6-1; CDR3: CASSGTGGENQPQHF; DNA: TGTGCCAGCAGTGGTACAGGGGGCGAAAATCAGCCCCAGCATTTT
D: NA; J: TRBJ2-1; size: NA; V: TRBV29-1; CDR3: CSGLQRGTFNEQFF; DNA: TGCAGCGGACTACAGAGAGGAACGTTCAATGAGCAGTTCTTC
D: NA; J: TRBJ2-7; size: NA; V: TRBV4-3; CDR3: CASSQDRQGPSYEQYF; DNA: TGCGCCAGCAGCCAAGATCGTCAGGGGCCGTCCTACGAGCAGTACTTC
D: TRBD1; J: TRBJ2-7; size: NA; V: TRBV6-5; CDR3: CASGRDRDDEQYF; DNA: TGTGCCAGCGGGAGGGACAGGGATGACGAGCAGTACTTC
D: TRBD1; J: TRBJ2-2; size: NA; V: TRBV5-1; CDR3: CASSLGTGNTGELFF; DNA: TGCGCCAGCAGCTTGGGGACAGGGAACACCGGGGAGCTGTTTTTT
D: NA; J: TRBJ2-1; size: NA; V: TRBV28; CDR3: CASSNDRSSYNEQFF; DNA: TGTGCCAGCAGCAATGATAGGAGCTCCTACAATGAGCAGTTCTTC
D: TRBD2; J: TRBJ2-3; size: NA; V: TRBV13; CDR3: CASSTPLAGVGGTDTQYF; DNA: TGTGCCAGCAGCACCCCACTGGCGGGGGTGGGGGGCACAGATACGCAGTATTTT
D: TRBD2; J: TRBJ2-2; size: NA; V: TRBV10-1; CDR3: CASSGGGQGDGELFF; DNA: TGCGCCAGCAGTGGGGGGGGTCAAGGTGACGGGGAGCTGTTTTTT
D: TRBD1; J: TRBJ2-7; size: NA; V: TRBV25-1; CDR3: CASNPGTAYEQYF; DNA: TGTGCCAGCAACCCCGGGACAGCGTACGAGCAGTACTTC
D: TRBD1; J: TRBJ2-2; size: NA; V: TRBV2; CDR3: CASSLYGQGAGGELFF; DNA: TGTGCCAGCAGCCTTTACGGACAGGGGGCAGGAGGGGAGCTGTTTTTT
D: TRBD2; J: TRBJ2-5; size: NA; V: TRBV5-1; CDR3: CASSLALAGGPGEETQYF; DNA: TGCGCCAGCAGCTTGGCACTAGCGGGGGGGCCCGGGGAAGAGACCCAGTACTTC
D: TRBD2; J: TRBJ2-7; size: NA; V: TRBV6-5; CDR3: CASSLAGLSYEQYF; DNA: TGTGCCAGCAGCCTAGCGGGGCTCTCCTACGAGCAGTACTTC
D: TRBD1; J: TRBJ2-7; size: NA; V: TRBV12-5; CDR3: CASAEAGQVSSYEQYF; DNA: TGTGCTAGTGCCGAAGCTGGACAGGTCAGCTCCTACGAGCAGTACTTC
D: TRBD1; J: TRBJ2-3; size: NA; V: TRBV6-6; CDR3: CASSSGQWTSTDTQYF; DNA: TGTGCCAGCAGTTCGGGACAGTGGACTAGCACAGATACGCAGTATTTT
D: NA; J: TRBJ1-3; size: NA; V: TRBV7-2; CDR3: CASSLNPSGNTIYF; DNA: TGTGCCAGCAGCTTAAATCCTTCCGGAAACACCATATATTTT
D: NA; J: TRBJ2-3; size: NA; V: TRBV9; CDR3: CASSVAFPTDTQYF; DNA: TGTGCCAGCAGCGTAGCTTTTCCCACAGATACGCAGTATTTT
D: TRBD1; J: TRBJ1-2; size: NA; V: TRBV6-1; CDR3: CASSEINRGHGYTF; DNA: TGTGCCAGCAGTGAAATCAACAGGGGGCATGGCTACACCTTC
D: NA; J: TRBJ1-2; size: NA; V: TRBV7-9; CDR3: CASRPGYEGYTF; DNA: TGTGCCAGCAGGCCAGGGTATGAGGGCTACACCTTC
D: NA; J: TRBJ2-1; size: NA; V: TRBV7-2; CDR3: CASSLEAPGTGMDEQFF; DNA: TGTGCCAGCAGCTTAGAAGCTCCCGGAACAGGGATGGATGAGCAGTTCTTC
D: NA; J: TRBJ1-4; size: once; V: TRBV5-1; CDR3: CASSLRGSNEKLFF; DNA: TGCGCCAGCAGCTTAAGGGGGTCTAATGAAAAACTGTTTTTT
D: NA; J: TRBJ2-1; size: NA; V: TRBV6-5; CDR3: CASSYSIGSSYNEQFF; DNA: TGTGCCAGCAGTTACTCGATCGGGAGCTCCTACAATGAGCAGTTCTTC
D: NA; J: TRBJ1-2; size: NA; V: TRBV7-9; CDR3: CSSSRGGGPKYAGYTF; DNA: TGTTCCAGCAGCAGAGGGGGGGGGCCGAAGTATGCAGGCTACACCTTC
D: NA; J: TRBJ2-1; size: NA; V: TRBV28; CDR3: CASSQDSNEQFF; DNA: TGTGCCAGCAGCCAAGACTCCAATGAGCAGTTCTTC
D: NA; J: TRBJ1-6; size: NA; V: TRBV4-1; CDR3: CASSQDRGSPLHF; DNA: TGCGCCAGCAGCCAAGATAGGGGTTCACCCCTCCACTTT
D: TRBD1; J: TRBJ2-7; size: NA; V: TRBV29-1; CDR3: CSVGVRTGVYEQYF; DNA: TGCAGCGTTGGGGTCAGGACAGGGGTCTACGAGCAGTACTTC
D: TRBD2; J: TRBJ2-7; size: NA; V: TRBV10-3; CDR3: CAINQGGIYEQYF; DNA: TGTGCCATCAACCAGGGAGGGATCTACGAGCAGTACTTC
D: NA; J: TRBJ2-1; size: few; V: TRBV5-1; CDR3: CASSFSSGVYNEQFF; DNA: TGCGCCAGCAGCTTTAGTTCAGGGGTCTACAATGAGCAGTTCTTC
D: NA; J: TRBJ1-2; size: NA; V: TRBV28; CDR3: CASSFRGASGYTF; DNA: TGTGCCAGCAGTTTTCGGGGGGCCAGTGGCTACACCTTC
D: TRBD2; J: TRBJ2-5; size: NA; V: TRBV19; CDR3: CASSTRRVPGLVEETQYF; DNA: TGTGCCAGTAGTACTCGCCGGGTTCCGGGACTAGTGGAAGAGACCCAGTACTTC
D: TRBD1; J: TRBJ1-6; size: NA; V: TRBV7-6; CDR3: CASSARQGLTNSPLHF; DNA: TGTGCCAGCAGCGCGCGACAGGGGCTAACAAATTCACCCCTCCACTTT
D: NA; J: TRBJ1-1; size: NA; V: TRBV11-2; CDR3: CASSLESGRSNTEAFF; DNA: TGTGCCAGCAGCTTAGAATCAGGGAGGTCGAACACTGAAGCTTTCTTT
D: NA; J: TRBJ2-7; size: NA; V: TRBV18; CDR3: CASSPATTYEQYF; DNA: TGTGCCAGCTCACCCGCGACAACCTACGAGCAGTACTTC
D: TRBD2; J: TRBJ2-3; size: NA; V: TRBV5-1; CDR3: CASSLGGDYSTDTQYF; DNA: TGCGCCAGCAGCTTGGGAGGGGACTATAGCACAGATACGCAGTATTTT
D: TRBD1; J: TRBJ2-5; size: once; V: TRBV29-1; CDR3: CSAIRAGTGEETQYF; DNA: TGCAGCGCGATTCGCGCCGGGACAGGGGAAGAGACCCAGTACTTC
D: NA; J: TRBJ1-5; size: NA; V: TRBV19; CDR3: CASSIPAGNQPQHF; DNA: TGTGCCAGTAGTATCCCGGCGGGAAATCAGCCCCAGCATTTT
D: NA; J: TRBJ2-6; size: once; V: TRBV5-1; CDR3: CASSPGADQNSGANVLTF; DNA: TGCGCCAGCAGCCCAGGGGCAGACCAAAACTCTGGGGCCAACGTCCTGACTTTC
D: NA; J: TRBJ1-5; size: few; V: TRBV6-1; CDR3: CASSSRQANQPQHF; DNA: TGTGCCAGCAGTTCCAGACAAGCCAATCAGCCCCAGCATTTT
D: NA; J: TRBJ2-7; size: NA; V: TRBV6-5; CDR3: CASSYGAAEQYF; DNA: TGTGCCAGCAGTTACGGGGCAGCCGAGCAGTACTTC
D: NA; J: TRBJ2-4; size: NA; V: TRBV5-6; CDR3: CASSFAGMESKNIQYF; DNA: TGTGCCAGCAGCTTTGCAGGGATGGAATCCAAAAACATTCAGTACTTC
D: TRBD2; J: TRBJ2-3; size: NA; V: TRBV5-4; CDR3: CASSARLAGATTDTQYF; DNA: TGTGCCAGCAGCGCGAGACTAGCGGGGGCGACCACAGATACGCAGTATTTT
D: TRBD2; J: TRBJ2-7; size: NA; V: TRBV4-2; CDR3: CASSQDDSTSGGAYEQYF; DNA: TGTGCCAGCAGCCAAGACGACTCGACTAGCGGGGGGGCCTACGAGCAGTACTTC
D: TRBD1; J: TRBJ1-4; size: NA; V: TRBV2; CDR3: CASSEAGQGVGKLFF; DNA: TGTGCCAGCAGTGAAGCTGGCCAGGGGGTCGGAAAACTGTTTTTT
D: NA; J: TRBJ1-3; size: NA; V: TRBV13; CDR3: CASSFGDSRGNTIYF; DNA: TGTGCCAGCAGCTTCGGGGACTCGAGGGGAAACACCATATATTTT
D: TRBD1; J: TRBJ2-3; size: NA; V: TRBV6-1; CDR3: CASSETDRGDTQYF; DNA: TGTGCCAGCAGTGAAACAGACAGGGGAGATACGCAGTATTTT
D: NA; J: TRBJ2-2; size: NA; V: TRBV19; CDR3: CASSSTVRGELFF; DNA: TGTGCCAGTAGTTCGACAGTCCGCGGGGAGCTGTTTTTT
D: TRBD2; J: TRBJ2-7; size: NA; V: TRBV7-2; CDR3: CASSLSGGALVEQYF; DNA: TGTGCCAGCAGCCTAAGCGGGGGGGCCCTGGTCGAGCAGTACTTC
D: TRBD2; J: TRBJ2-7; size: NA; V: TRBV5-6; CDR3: CASSLDGEGDEQYF; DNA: TGTGCCAGCAGCTTGGATGGGGAGGGAGACGAGCAGTACTTC
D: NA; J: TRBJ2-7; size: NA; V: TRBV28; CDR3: CASTGGGTSYEQYF; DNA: TGTGCCAGCACCGGTGGGGGGACCTCCTACGAGCAGTACTTC
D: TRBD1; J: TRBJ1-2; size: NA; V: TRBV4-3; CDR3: CASSLDRGPNYGYTF; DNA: TGCGCCAGCAGCCTGGACAGGGGCCCTAACTATGGCTACACCTTC